This T cell receptor (beta chain) derives from a study of blood T cell repertoires in COVID-19. Study details: The origin of the acute and convalescent COVID-19 samples was the United States, Italy and Spain.

Here immunoSEQ multiplex PCR was the method, and the copy in TCRdb shows in-frame clones only, minus some. The table records more than 300,000 clones, 92% of them present only once. The study recruited people aged about 18 to 90 years across under 25 US areas. Allocation to cohorts depended on clinical history reported by the participants. This clone was recorded only once. CDR1 is SGHTS and CDR2 is YDEGEE in the germline V gene. V lost 2 bases and J lost 0, with 8 bases in between. This CDR3 contains 14 residues. V is TRBV5-8 and J is TRBJ1-1; D uncertain. The sample comprised PBMCs or T cells enriched from blood (not recorded which). The clonotype originates from a woman between 25 and 40 years old who had recovered from COVID-19. CDR3 nucleotide sequence: TGTGCCAGCAGCTTTAACAGTTTGAACACTGAAGCTTTCTTT. Amino acids: CASSFNSLNTEAFF.